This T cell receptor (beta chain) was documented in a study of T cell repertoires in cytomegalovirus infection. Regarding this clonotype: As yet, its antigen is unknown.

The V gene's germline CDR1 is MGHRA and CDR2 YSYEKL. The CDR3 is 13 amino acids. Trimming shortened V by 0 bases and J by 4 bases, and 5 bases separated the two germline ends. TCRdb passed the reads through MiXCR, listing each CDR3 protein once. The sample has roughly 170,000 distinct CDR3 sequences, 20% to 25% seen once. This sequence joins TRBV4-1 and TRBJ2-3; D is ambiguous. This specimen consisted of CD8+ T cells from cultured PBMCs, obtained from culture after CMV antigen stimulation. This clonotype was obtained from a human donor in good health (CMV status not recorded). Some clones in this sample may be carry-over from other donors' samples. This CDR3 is CASSQEGPDTQYF. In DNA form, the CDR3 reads TGCGCCAGCAGCCAAGAAGGTCCAGATACGCAGTATTTT.